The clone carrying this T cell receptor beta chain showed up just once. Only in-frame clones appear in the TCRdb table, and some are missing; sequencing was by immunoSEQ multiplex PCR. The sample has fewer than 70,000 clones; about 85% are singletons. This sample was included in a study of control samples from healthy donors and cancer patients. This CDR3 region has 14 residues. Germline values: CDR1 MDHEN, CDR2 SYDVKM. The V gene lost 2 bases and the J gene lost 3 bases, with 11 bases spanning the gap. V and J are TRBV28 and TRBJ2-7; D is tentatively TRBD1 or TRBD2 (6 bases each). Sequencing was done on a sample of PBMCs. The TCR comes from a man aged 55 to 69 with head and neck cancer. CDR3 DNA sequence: TGTGCCAGCAGTTTAGGGGGGCAGATCTACGAGCAGTACTTC. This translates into CASSLGGQIYEQYF.